The rows below give T cell receptor beta chains drawn from one sample of a study of T cell repertoires in cytomegalovirus infection. Via MiXCR, TCRdb re-called the reads, giving one row per CDR3 protein. The table records approximately 100,000 distinct CDR3 sequences, 23% of them present only once. Specimen: CD8+ T cells from PBMCs. Receptor source: a human donor in good health (CMV status not recorded). Some clones in this sample may be carry-over from other donors' samples. CDR3s include the opening cysteine and the closing phenylalanine or tryptophan. Fields, in order: V gene, J gene, clone size, D gene, CDR3 DNA, CDR3 protein. D genes are given only for firm matches. Size is omitted from some rows. Given values are once, few, many or a class for expanded clones.

V: TRBV2
J: TRBJ2-3
size: few
D: TRBD2
DNA: TGTGCCAGCAGACAGACCGAGCGGGGTTGGGCAGATACGCAGTATTTT
CDR3: CASRQTERGWADTQYF

V: TRBV29-1
J: TRBJ2-7
size: .
D: .
DNA: TGCAGCGTGGAACGGGGCTACGAGCAGTACTTC
CDR3: CSVERGYEQYF

V: TRBV20-1
J: TRBJ2-7
size: .
D: .
DNA: TGCAGTGCTCGAGGCGATAGCTCCTACGAGCAGTACTTC
CDR3: CSARGDSSYEQYF

V: TRBV20-1
J: TRBJ2-1
size: many
D: TRBD1
DNA: TGCAGTCCTATAGGGACAGAGGGCAATGAGCAGTTCTTC
CDR3: CSPIGTEGNEQFF

V: TRBV7-8
J: TRBJ1-2
size: .
D: .
DNA: TGTGCCAGCAGACTACCTACCCTCTATGGCTACACCTTC
CDR3: CASRLPTLYGYTF

V: TRBV11-2
J: TRBJ1-1
size: .
D: .
DNA: TGTGCCAGCAGCTCTTCCCAGGCCGGTACTGAAGCTTTCTTT
CDR3: CASSSSQAGTEAFF

V: TRBV7-6
J: TRBJ2-1
size: few
D: .
DNA: TGTGCCAGCAGCCGCGCGTCAGATGAGCAGTTCTTC
CDR3: CASSRASDEQFF

V: TRBV6-5
J: TRBJ2-1
size: few
D: TRBD2
DNA: TGTGCCAGCAGTGCCTCGACTAGCGGGATGGTGAATGAGCAGTTCTTC
CDR3: CASSASTSGMVNEQFF

V: TRBV19
J: TRBJ1-1
size: .
D: .
DNA: TGTGCCAGTAGTATAGTGCGGAGCACTGAAGCTTTCTTT
CDR3: CASSIVRSTEAFF

V: TRBV4-1
J: TRBJ1-4
size: few
D: .
DNA: TGCGCCAGCAGCCAAGATATGGGAGGGGGGGTTAATGAAAAACTGTTTTTT
CDR3: CASSQDMGGGVNEKLFF

V: TRBV6-5
J: TRBJ2-7
size: .
D: TRBD2
DNA: TGTGCCAGCTCTCCGGCGGGAGGGGAGCAATACGAGCAGTACTTC
CDR3: CASSPAGGEQYEQYF

V: TRBV27
J: TRBJ2-5
size: .
D: .
DNA: TGTGCCTCAGGGCAAGGCAGCATACAGTACTTC
CDR3: CASGQGSIQYF

V: TRBV20-1
J: TRBJ1-1
size: .
D: .
DNA: TGCAGTGCTCCACAGGCCTACACTGAAGCTTTCTTT
CDR3: CSAPQAYTEAFF

V: TRBV5-1
J: TRBJ2-7
size: many
D: .
DNA: TGCGCCAGCAGCTTGACAGCCCAACTCGAGCAGTACTTC
CDR3: CASSLTAQLEQYF

V: TRBV20-1
J: TRBJ2-3
size: few
D: .
DNA: TGCAGTGCTAGAGATTGGAGGGACAGCACAGATACGCAGTATTTT
CDR3: CSARDWRDSTDTQYF

V: TRBV19
J: TRBJ2-7
size: few
D: .
DNA: TGTGCCAGTAGTCTGCGGGGACTGGACGAGCAGTACTTC
CDR3: CASSLRGLDEQYF